The 20 T cell receptor beta chains given below trace back to one sample, sequenced in a study of regulatory T cells in long-lasting Graves disease. To make TCR beta libraries, researchers used iRepertoire HTBI primers and Arm-PCR of CDR3 regions. TCRdb processed the multiplex PCR reads anew with MiXCR; each CDR3 protein has one entry. The data hold some 410,000 distinct CDR3 sequences, with about 16% observed a single time. Sample time point: newly diagnosed GD, antithyroid drugs for less than 3 months. RNA isolated from PBMCs was used to make the TCR library. These same records also appear under a second study, on T cells in Graves' hyperthyroidism and ophthalmopathy.

The starting material was peripheral blood mononuclear cells (PBMCs), obtained at new diagnosis, from a patient treated with antithyroid drugs. These receptors were obtained from a woman in her twenties or thirties with Graves disease.

This clonotype occurred a few times. V usage is TRBV27 and J usage is TRBJ1-4, with 10 bases matching TRBD1. Trimming removed 3 bases from V and 5 bases from J; junction bases left unmatched: 6. The germline gives CDR1 MNHEY, CDR2 SMNVEV (reference sequence). The CDR3 sequence is 16 residues long. The CDR3 loop is CASSFVGGQGNEKLFF. The CDR3 nucleotides read TGTGCCAGCAGTTTTGTCGGGGGACAGGGGAATGAAAAACTGTTTTTT.

At least ten counts were recorded for this clonotype. The CDR3 DNA follows: TGTGCCAGCAGCTCCCCTCAAAGGAGGCACACCTTC. Protein: CASSSPQRRHTF. The chain employs TRBV7-9 and TRBJ1-2, with unresolved D. The CDR3 has 12 residues. Germline lookup yields CDR1 SEHNR and CDR2 FQNEAQ (reference sequence). With 4 bases removed from V and 12 bases from J, the gap between germline ends came to 15 bases.

At least ten counts were recorded for this clonotype. The rearrangement uses TRBV7-3 and TRBJ2-5; D is unresolved. The CDR3 extends over 12 amino acids. Trimming removed 5 bases at V and 5 bases at J, with 9 bases between. Germline CDR1 and CDR2: SGHTA and FQGTGA. CDR3 amino acids: CASSLLGETQYF. The CDR3 DNA reads as TGTGCCAGCAGCCTGCTTGGTGAGACCCAGTACTTC.

With respect to this clonotype: A junction boundary mismatches the germline segment, possibly from a read error. The V and J genes are TRBV7-7 and TRBJ1-6, with D perhaps matching TRBD1 (5 bases). Germline loops: CDR1 SSHAT, CDR2 FNYEAQ (reference sequence). The length of the CDR3 is 14 residues. In nucleotides, the CDR3 is TGTGCTAGCAGCTCCGGGACGGCGAATTCACCCCTCCACTTT. Protein: CASSSGTANSPLHF.

This clonotype was seen a few times. This chain links TRBV4-2 with TRBJ2-5; a possible D gene is TRBD2 (7 bases). V was pared by 5 bases and J by 0 bases, with 19 bases between. CDR1 is LGHNA, CDR2 YNFKEQ, per germline. This CDR3 is 17 amino acids long. The CDR3, as DNA: TGTGCCAGCAGCTTCACCGGCGGGGGCCAGTACCAAGAGACCCAGTACTTC. Protein: CASSFTGGGQYQETQYF.

CDR3 bases: TGTGCCAGCCATAGCGGGAGGGCCCGGGAGCAGTTCTTC. It specifies CASHSGRAREQFF. The genes are TRBV6-1 and TRBJ2-1; 11 bases match TRBD2. Losses at the gene ends were 8 bases for V and 10 bases for J; bases not matched to a gene: 7. Germline CDR1 MNHNS, CDR2 SASEGT. CDR3 length: 13 amino acids.

This clonotype was recorded a few times. The V and J genes are TRBV28 and TRBJ1-4, with unresolved D. The germline V gene encodes CDR1 MDHEN and CDR2 SYDVKM. The CDR3 length is 10 residues. V was trimmed by 7 bases and J by 12 bases, leaving 9 bases between them. The CDR3 is CASKKLELFF. In DNA, the CDR3 is TGTGCCAGCAAAAAGCTCGAACTGTTTTTT.

There are many counts of this clonotype. Here the CDR3 reads CASSLVQGWNSPLHF. The CDR3, as DNA: TGTGCCAGCAGCTTAGTCCAGGGGTGGAATTCACCCCTCCACTTT. The chain links TRBV7-9 to TRBJ1-6, with D tentatively TRBD1 (6 bases). Germline V gene data show CDR1 as SEHNR and CDR2 as FQNEAQ (reference sequence). This CDR3 spans 15 amino acids. V shed 1 base and J shed 7 bases, with 11 bases lying between them.

J is TRBJ2-1 and V is TRBV4-3; D is ambiguous. CDR1 LGHNA and CDR2 YSLEER come from the germline V gene. This CDR3 is built from 13 residues. Between the trimmed V and J ends, which lost 3 bases and 4 bases, there was a span of 7 bases. The CDR3 region has the DNA TGCGCCAGCAGCCACATCCATTACAATGAGCAGTTCTTC. Protein sequence: CASSHIHYNEQFF.

The table lists this clonotype with a few counts. This sequence joins TRBV29-1 and TRBJ2-1, with TRBD2 identical over 16 bases. CDR1 is SQVTM and CDR2 is ANQGSEA in the germline V gene. J gave up 10 bases and V 4 bases, and 4 bases lay outside the gene matches. The CDR3 spans 14 residues. CDR3 in amino acids: CSVVGTSGGGEQFF. As DNA, the CDR3 is TGCAGCGTTGTTGGGACTAGCGGGGGGGGGGAGCAGTTCTTC.

On this clonotype: Germline is not matched at one junction end, which may reflect a read error. The rearrangement uses TRBV6-5 and TRBJ2-5; D gene unclear. Per the germline V gene, CDR1 is MNHEY and CDR2 is SVGAGI. The CDR3 consists of 13 residues. The CDR3 nucleotides read TGTGCCAGCAGTTGGGTGGGTGGAGAGGCCCAGTACTTC. It is translated as CASSWVGGEAQYF.

This clonotype was seen ten or more times. The chain recombines TRBV4-1 with TRBJ2-7, with TRBD2 matching over 10 bases. Trimming removed 0 bases from V and 3 bases from J; junction bases left unmatched: 2. The germline CDR1 and CDR2 sequences are MGHRA and YSYEKL. The CDR3 is 15 residues long. CDR3 region: CASSQEASGSYEQYF. CDR3 sequence (DNA): TGCGCCAGCAGCCAAGAGGCTAGCGGGAGCTACGAGCAGTACTTC.

This clonotype occurred a few times. A far larger clone is one base from this, pointing to a likely read error. V and J are TRBV11-2 and TRBJ2-5, with D perhaps TRBD2 (6 bases). This CDR3 is 17 amino acids long. Per germline, CDR1 SGHAT and CDR2 FQNNGV. V was clipped by 2 bases and J by 11 bases, with 27 bases between them. As DNA, the CDR3 is TGTGCCAGCAGCTTATTGGGAGGTCCTGACTCCTACAATGAGCAGTACTTC. Its translation: CASSLLGGPDSYNEQYF.

A word on this clonotype: A read error may be the cause here, since a much bigger clone is one base away. This chain links TRBV29-1 with TRBJ1-1, with D perhaps TRBD1 (5 bases). CDR3 length equals 13 residues. The germline gives CDR1 SQVTM, CDR2 ANQGSEA. In DNA form, the CDR3 reads TGCGGCGTTGAGGAGGGGCGGCGGACTGAAGCTTTCTTT. Protein sequence: CGVEEGRRTEAFF.

This clonotype was counted many times. The genes are TRBV6-2 or TRBV6-3 and TRBJ2-1; TRBD2 matches 7 bases. The CDR3 is made up of 15 amino acids. V lost 3 bases to trimming and J lost 1 base; unmatched junction nucleotides: 3. Germline CDR1 and CDR2: MNHEY and SVGEGT. The CDR3 spells CASSYPSGSYNEQFF. The CDR3 DNA reads as TGTGCCAGCAGTTATCCTAGCGGATCCTACAATGAGCAGTTCTTC.

This clonotype has only a few counts. The chain uses TRBV29-1 and TRBJ2-5; the D is unclear. The CDR3 loop spans 13 amino acids. V was cut by 7 bases and J by 0 bases, with 12 bases left in between. The germline gives CDR1 SQVTM, CDR2 ANQGSEA. CDR3 sequence reads: CSALSGHQETQYF. Here the CDR3 DNA reads TGCAGCGCTCTGTCCGGGCACCAAGAGACCCAGTACTTC. The whole variable domain, filled in from reference TRBV29-1 and TRBJ2-5, reads SAVISQKPSRDICQRGTSLTIQCQVDSQVTMMFWYRQQPGQSLTLIATANQGSEATYESGFVIDKFPISRPNLTFSTLTVSNMSPEDSSIYLCSALSGHQETQYFGPGTRLLVL.

The table lists this clonotype with many counts. The chain carries TRBV5-1 and TRBJ2-7, with 9 bases aligning to TRBD2. The ends lost 5 bases at V and 4 bases at J; junction bases unmatched: 7. The CDR3 has 14 residues. Germline CDR1 and CDR2: SGHRS and YFSETQ. The CDR3 sequence is CASRPSGRTYEQYF. The CDR3 DNA reads TGCGCCAGCAGGCCCAGCGGGAGGACATACGAGCAGTACTTC.

The V and J genes are TRBV7-2 and TRBJ2-2; unclear D gene. Germline V lookup: CDR1 SGHTA, CDR2 FQGNSA. CDR3 length: 15 amino acids. Trimming removed 5 bases at V and 0 bases at J, with 10 bases between. The CDR3 nucleotides read TGTGCCAGCAGCAAGTCACGCGCGAACACCGGGGAGCTGTTTTTT. This translates into CASSKSRANTGELFF.

This clonotype was seen only a few times. V is TRBV7-9 and J is TRBJ1-2; D ambiguous. Germline CDR1 and CDR2: SEHNR and FQNEAQ (reference sequence). Trimming cost V 3 bases and J 13 bases, with 18 bases left between them. This CDR3 region has 13 residues. The CDR3 loop is CASSFQGSDWVTF. For the CDR3, the DNA is TGTGCCAGCAGCTTCCAAGGATCGGATTGGGTCACCTTC.

This clonotype was observed many times. The chain's CDR3 is CASSHQGGRQPQHF. CDR3 coding DNA: TGTGCCAGCAGCCATCAAGGGGGCCGGCAGCCCCAGCATTTT. This chain links TRBV3-1 with TRBJ1-5; 7 nucleotides align to TRBD1. The CDR3 is 14 residues long. Germline-derived CDR1 and CDR2 are LGHDT and YNNKEL (reference sequence). V lost 3 bases to trimming and J lost 7 bases; unmatched junction nucleotides: 6.